By sample share, the clone carrying this TCR beta chain is medium-sized. The antigen remains unidentified. Full-length variable regions came from constant-region reverse primers plus semi-nested Nested Universal Primer A PCR. TCRdb used MiXCR to reprocess the 5' RACE reads, holding one entry per CDR3 protein. The sample carries 6,500 to 9,000 distinct CDR3 sequences, approximately 67% recorded once. CD25-based Treg depletion was applied to purified naive CD4+ T cells. Whole-study results and caveats: In terms of TCR gene usage, tumor memory CD4+ T cells clustered together with blood and lymph node memory CD4+ cells, as well as with lymph node naive CD4+ cells.

This CDR3 region has 11 residues. The V end lost 5 bases, the J end lost 11 bases, and 11 bases lay between the germline ends. CDR1 and CDR2 from the germline V gene are MNHEY and SVGAGI. This rearrangement joins TRBV6-5 to TRBJ2-3; D not certain. The TCR sequence derives from a female donor with breast cancer. Sample: tumor-infiltrating naive CD4+ T cells sorted from the breast tumor. The subset denotes: naive CD4+ T cells, CD4+CD45RA+CD25-. CDR3 sequence (DNA): TGTGCCAGCAGTGACCGTCTAAGGCAGTATTTT. This gives the protein CASSDRLRQYF.